These 3 T cell receptor beta chains were sequenced from one sample in a study of shared clonotypes between healthy human individuals. Only in-frame clones appear in the TCRdb table, and some are missing; sequencing was by immunoSEQ multiplex PCR. The sample yields fewer than 1.4 million clones, about 80% seen once. Sequencing was carried out using memory CD4+ T cells from PBMCs. Subset in this sample: CD45RA-negative fraction. The receptors originated from a man younger than 30 in good health. Some clones in this sample may be carry-over from other donors' samples.

The V call is TRBV7-6, the J call TRBJ1-1; a possible D gene is TRBD1 (6 bases). CDR3 length: 18 amino acids. Deletions cut 6 bases from V and 3 bases from J, with 26 bases between. In germline, CDR1 is SGHVS, CDR2 FNYEAQ. The CDR3 protein is CASSSPQGKGVRDTEAFF. CDR3 nucleotides: TGTGCCAGCAGTTCACCCCAGGGGAAGGGTGTTAGGGACACTGAAGCTTTCTTT. The whole variable domain, remainder taken from reference TRBV7-6 and TRBJ1-1, is GAGVSQSPRYKVTKRGQDVALRCDPISGHVSLYWYRQALGQGPEFLTYFNYEAQQDKSGLPNDRFSAERPEGSISTLTIQRTEQRDSAMYRCASSSPQGKGVRDTEAFFGQGTRLTVV.

The genes are TRBV5-5 and TRBJ2-2; D gene unclear. This CDR3 spans 14 amino acids. Trimming took 4 bases from V and 6 from J, leaving 13 bases between them. Per germline, CDR1 SGHKS and CDR2 YYEKEE (reference sequence). The CDR3: CASSKISRAGELFF. In nucleotides, the CDR3 is TGTGCCAGCAGCAAAATTTCCCGCGCCGGGGAGCTGTTTTTT.

Note on this clone: A far larger clone is only one base removed, so a read error is likely. This CDR3 is missing its conserved last phenylalanine or tryptophan, likely due to a read error. The chain links TRBV4-1 to TRBJ1-5; D is undetermined. In germline, CDR1 is MGHRA, CDR2 YSYEKL. Between the trimmed V and J ends, which lost 4 bases and 5 bases, there was a span of 9 bases. The CDR3 loop spans 13 amino acids. CDR3: CASSLERDQPQHS. Here the CDR3 DNA reads TGCGCCAGCAGCCTCGAACGGGATCAGCCCCAGCATTCT.